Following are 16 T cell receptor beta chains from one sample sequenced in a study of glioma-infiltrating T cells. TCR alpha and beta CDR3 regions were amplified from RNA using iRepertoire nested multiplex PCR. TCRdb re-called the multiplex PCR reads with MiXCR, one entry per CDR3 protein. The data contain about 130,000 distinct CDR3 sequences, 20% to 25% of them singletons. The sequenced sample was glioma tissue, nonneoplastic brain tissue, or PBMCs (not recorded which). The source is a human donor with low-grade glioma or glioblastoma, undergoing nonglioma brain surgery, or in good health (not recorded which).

In DNA form, the CDR3 reads TGTGCCAGCAGCTCCCCGACTAGCGGGGGACCTGGGAATGAGCAGTTCTTC. Protein product: CASSSPTSGGPGNEQFF. This chain connects TRBV7-3 to TRBJ2-1; 12 positions match TRBD2. Trimming removed 4 bases from V and 7 bases from J; junction bases left unmatched: 11. The germline V gene has CDR1 SGHTA and CDR2 FQGTGA. This CDR3 is 17 amino acids long.

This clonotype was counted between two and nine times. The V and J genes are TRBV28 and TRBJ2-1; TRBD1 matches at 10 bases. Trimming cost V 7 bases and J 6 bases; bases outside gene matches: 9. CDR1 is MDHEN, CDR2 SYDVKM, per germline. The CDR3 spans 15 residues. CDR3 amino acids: CASILGTGEGNEQFF. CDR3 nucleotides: TGTGCCAGCATCTTGGGGACAGGGGAGGGCAATGAGCAGTTCTTC. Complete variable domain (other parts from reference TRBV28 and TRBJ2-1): DVKVTQSSRYLVKRTGEKVFLECVQDMDHENMFWYRQDPGLGLRLIYFSYDVKMKEKGDIPEGYSVSREKKERFSLILESASTNQTSMYLCASILGTGEGNEQFFGPGTRLTVL.

Written as DNA, the CDR3 is TGTGCCAGCAGTGAATTGACAATCAGGGACACCGGGGAGCTGTTTTTT. It yields the protein CASSELTIRDTGELFF. The chain couples TRBV25-1 to TRBJ2-2, with D possibly matching TRBD1 (5 bases). Trimming shortened V by 1 base and J by 3 bases, and 12 bases separated the two germline ends. CDR1 is MGHDK, CDR2 SYGVNS, per germline. This CDR3 contains 16 residues. Variable domain in full (rest from reference TRBV25-1 and TRBJ2-2): EADIYQTPRYLVIGTGKKITLECSQTMGHDKMYWYQQDPGMELHLIHYSYGVNSTEKGDLSSESTVSRIRTEHFPLTLESARPSHTSQYLCASSELTIRDTGELFFGEGSRLTVL.

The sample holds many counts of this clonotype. The CDR3 DNA reads as TGCAGTGCAGGCGTCGGAAATTCACCCCTCCACTTT. This translates into CSAGVGNSPLHF. The rearrangement uses TRBV20-1 and TRBJ1-6; unclear D gene. CDR1 is DFQATT and CDR2 is SNEGSKA in the germline V gene (reference sequence). V was trimmed by 6 bases and J by 7 bases, leaving 10 bases between them. This CDR3 comprises 12 residues.

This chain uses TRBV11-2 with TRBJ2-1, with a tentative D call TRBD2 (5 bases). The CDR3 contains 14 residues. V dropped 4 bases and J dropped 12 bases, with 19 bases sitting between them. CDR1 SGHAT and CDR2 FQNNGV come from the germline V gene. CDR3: CASSYTQGPGRQFF. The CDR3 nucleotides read TGTGCCAGCAGCTACACCCAAGGACCGGGGAGGCAGTTCTTC. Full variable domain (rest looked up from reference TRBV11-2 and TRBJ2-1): EAGVAQSPRYKIIEKRQSVAFWCNPISGHATLYWYQQILGQGPKLLIQFQNNGVVDDSQLPKDRFSAERLKGVDSTLKIQPAKLEDSAVYLCASSYTQGPGRQFFGPGTRLTVL.

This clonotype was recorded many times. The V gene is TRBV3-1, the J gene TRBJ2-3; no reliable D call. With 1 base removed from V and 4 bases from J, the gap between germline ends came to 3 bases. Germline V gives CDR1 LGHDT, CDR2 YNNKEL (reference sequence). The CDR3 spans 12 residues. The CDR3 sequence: CASSQGADTQYF. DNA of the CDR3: TGTGCCAGCAGCCAAGGGGCAGATACGCAGTATTTT.

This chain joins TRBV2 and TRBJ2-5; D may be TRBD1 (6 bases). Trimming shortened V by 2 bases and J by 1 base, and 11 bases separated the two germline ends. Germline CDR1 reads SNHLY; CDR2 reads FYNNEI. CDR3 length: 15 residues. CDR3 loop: CASSEWGQPQETQYF. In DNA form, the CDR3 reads TGTGCCAGCAGTGAATGGGGACAACCCCAAGAGACCCAGTACTTC.

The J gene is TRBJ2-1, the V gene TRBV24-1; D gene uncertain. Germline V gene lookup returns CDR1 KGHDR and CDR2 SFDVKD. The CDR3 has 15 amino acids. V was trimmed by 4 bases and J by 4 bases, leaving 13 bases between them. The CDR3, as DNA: TGTGCCACCAGTGACCCTGACACTAAATACAATGAGCAGTTCTTC. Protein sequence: CATSDPDTKYNEQFF.

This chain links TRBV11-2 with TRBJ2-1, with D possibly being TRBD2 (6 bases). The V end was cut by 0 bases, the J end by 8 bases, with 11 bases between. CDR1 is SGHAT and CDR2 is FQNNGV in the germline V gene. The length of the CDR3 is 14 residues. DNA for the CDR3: TGTGCCAGCAGCTTAGATGGAGGGGCCGATGAGCAGTTCTTC. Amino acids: CASSLDGGADEQFF.

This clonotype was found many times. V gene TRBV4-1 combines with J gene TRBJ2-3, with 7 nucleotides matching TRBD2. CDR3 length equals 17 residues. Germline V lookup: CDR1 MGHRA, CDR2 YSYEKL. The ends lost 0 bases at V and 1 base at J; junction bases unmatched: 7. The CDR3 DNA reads TGCGCCAGCAGCCAAGAGGGAGGGGCGAGTGGCACAGATACGCAGTATTTT. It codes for CASSQEGGASGTDTQYF.

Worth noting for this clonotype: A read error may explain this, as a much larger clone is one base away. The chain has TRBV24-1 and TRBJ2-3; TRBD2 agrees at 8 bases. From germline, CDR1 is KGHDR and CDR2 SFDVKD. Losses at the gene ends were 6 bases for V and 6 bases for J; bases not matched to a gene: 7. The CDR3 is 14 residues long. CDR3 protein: CATSSGGQLDTQYF. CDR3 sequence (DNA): TGTGCCACCAGTAGCGGGGGCCAGTTGGATACGCAGTATTTT.

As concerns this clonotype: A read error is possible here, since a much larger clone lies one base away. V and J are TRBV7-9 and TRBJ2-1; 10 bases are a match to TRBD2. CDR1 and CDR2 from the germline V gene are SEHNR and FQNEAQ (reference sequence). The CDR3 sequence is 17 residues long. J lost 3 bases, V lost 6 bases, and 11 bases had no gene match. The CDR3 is CASRKLAGAEVYNEQFF. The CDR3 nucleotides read TGTGCCAGCAGGAAGCTAGCGGGGGCCGAAGTCTACAATGAGCAGTTCTTC.

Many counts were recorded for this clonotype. The CDR3 nucleotides read TGTGCCAGCAGTTTTCACCAAGAGACCCAGTACTTC. This codes for CASSFHQETQYF. The rearrangement uses TRBV27 and TRBJ2-5; no reliable D call. CDR1 is MNHEY, CDR2 SMNVEV, per germline (reference sequence). Trimming cost V 3 bases and J 0 bases, with 2 bases left between them. CDR3 size: 12 residues.

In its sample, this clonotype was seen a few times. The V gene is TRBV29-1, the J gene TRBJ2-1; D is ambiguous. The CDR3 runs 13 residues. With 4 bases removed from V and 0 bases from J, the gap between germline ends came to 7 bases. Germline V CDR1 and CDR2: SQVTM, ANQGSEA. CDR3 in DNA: TGCAGCGTTGCAAGGAGCTCCTACAATGAGCAGTTCTTC. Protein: CSVARSSYNEQFF.

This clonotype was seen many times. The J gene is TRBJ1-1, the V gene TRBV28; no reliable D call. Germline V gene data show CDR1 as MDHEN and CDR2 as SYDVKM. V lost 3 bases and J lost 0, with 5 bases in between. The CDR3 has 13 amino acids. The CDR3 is CASSFVLNTEAFF. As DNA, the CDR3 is TGTGCCAGCAGTTTCGTACTGAACACTGAAGCTTTCTTT.

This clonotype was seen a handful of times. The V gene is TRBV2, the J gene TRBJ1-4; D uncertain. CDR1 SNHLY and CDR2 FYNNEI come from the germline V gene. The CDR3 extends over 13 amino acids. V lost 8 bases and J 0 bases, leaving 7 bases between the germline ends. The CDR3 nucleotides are TGTGCCAGCCACACTACAACTAATGAAAAACTGTTTTTT. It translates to CASHTTTNEKLFF.